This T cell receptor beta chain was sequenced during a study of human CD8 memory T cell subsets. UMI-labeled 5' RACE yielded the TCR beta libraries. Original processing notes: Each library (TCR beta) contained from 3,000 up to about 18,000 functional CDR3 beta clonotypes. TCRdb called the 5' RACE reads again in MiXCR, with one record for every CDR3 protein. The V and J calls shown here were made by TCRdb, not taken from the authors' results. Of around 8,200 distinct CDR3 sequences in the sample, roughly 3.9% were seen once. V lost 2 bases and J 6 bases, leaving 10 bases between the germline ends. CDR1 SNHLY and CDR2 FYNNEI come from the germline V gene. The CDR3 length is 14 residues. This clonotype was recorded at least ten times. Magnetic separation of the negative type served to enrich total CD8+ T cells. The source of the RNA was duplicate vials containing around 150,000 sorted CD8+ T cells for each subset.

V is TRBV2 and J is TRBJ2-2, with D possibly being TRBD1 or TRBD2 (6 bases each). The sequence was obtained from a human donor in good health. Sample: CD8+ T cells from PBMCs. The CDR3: CASSEKGGPGELFF. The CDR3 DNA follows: TGTGCCAGCAGTGAAAAGGGGGGACCCGGGGAGCTGTTTTTT.